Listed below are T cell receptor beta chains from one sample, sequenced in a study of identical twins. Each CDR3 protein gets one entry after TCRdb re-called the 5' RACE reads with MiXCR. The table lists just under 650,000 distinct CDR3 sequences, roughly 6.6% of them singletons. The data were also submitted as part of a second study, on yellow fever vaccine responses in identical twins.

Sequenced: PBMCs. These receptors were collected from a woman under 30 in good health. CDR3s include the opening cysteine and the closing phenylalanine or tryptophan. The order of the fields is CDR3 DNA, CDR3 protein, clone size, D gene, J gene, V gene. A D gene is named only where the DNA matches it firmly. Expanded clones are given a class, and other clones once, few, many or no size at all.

TGTGCCAGCAATCGGGGGGGCGACTACAATGAGCAGTTCTTC | CASNRGGDYNEQFF | NA | TRBD2 | TRBJ2-1 | TRBV12-3/TRBV12-4
TGTGCCAGCAGCCCTAAACTTTGGGGGGCTCAACTCCTAGCGGGGAACGCGAACACCGGGGAGCTGTTTTTT | CASSPKLWGAQLLAGNANTGELFF | few | TRBD2 | TRBJ2-2 | TRBV14
TGTGCCAGCAGCGTAGCTCCTGCGGGAGGCGGGAGAAACATTCAGTACTTC | CASSVAPAGGGRNIQYF | few | TRBD2 | TRBJ2-4 | TRBV9
TGTGCCAGCAGCCAAGATAGACTAGCGGGAGGAAGCTCCTACAATGAGCAGTTCTTC | CASSQDRLAGGSSYNEQFF | NA | TRBD2 | TRBJ2-1 | TRBV3-1
TGCGCCAGCAGCCAAGGGAGACAGGGGAGCACTGAAGCTTTCTTT | CASSQGRQGSTEAFF | few | TRBD1 | TRBJ1-1 | TRBV4-1
TGCGCCAGCAGTGACCCGACAGGGTCAGGCACAGATACGCAGTATTTT | CASSDPTGSGTDTQYF | many | TRBD1 | TRBJ2-3 | TRBV10-1
TGCGCCAGCAGCTTGTGGGTCGGGGCCTACGAGCAGTACTTC | CASSLWVGAYEQYF | NA | NA | TRBJ2-7 | TRBV5-1
TGTGCCAGCAGTTTATCGCGACTATACGAGCAGTACTTC | CASSLSRLYEQYF | few | NA | TRBJ2-7 | TRBV27
TGTGCCAGCAGCCGTGAGGCAGGTCACACCGGGGAGCTGTTTTTT | CASSREAGHTGELFF | NA | NA | TRBJ2-2 | TRBV4-2
TGTGCCAGCAGCGCATACCCCTCCTACGAGCAGTACTTC | CASSAYPSYEQYF | NA | NA | TRBJ2-7 | TRBV28
TGTGCCATCAGTTTTTCGTCCGGCAGCAACTATGGCTACACCTTC | CAISFSSGSNYGYTF | many | NA | TRBJ1-2 | TRBV10-3
TGCAGTGCTAGATCCCGGACAGGGTTGGGCCAAGAGACCCAGTACTTC | CSARSRTGLGQETQYF | NA | TRBD1 | TRBJ2-5 | TRBV20-1
TGTGCCAGCAGCGTAGAGTATTCCGCGAACACCGGGGAGCTGTTTTTT | CASSVEYSANTGELFF | NA | NA | TRBJ2-2 | TRBV9
TGTGCCAGCAGCCTCACTAGGTACCCTCCTTACGAGCAGTACTTC | CASSLTRYPPYEQYF | many | NA | TRBJ2-7 | TRBV2
TGCAGCCCCCGCCCAGCGGGGGGGACAGATACGCAGTATTTT | CSPRPAGGTDTQYF | NA | TRBD2 | TRBJ2-3 | TRBV20-1
TGTGCCAGCAGCGTATCTGTTAACACCGGGGAGCTGTTTTTT | CASSVSVNTGELFF | few | NA | TRBJ2-2 | TRBV9
TGTGCCAGCAGCCAAGATGTCCCGGGACTAGCGGGAGGATGGTATTCGACAGATACGCAGTATTTT | CASSQDVPGLAGGWYSTDTQYF | NA | TRBD2 | TRBJ2-3 | TRBV14
TGTGCCAGCAGGGGTCGTGGGGCCAACGTCCTGACTTTC | CASRGRGANVLTF | few | NA | TRBJ2-6 | TRBV25-1
TGTGCCAGCAACCGCTTAGGGGACACCGGGGAGCTGTTTTTT | CASNRLGDTGELFF | many | NA | TRBJ2-2 | TRBV7-9
TGCGCCAGCAGCCCTTCGGGAGGGGGCGGAGAGACCCAGTACTTC | CASSPSGGGGETQYF | few | NA | TRBJ2-5 | TRBV5-1
TGCGCCAGCAGCTTAAAGGAAAGGAAAGGACCCTACGAGCAGTACTTC | CASSLKERKGPYEQYF | many | NA | TRBJ2-7 | TRBV5-1
TGCAGCGTTCTCCCTTTTGGGCGGGAGCAGTTCTTC | CSVLPFGREQFF | many | NA | TRBJ2-1 | TRBV29-1
TGTGCCAGCAGTTATCGGGGGGAGACAGATACGCAGTATTTT | CASSYRGETDTQYF | NA | TRBD2 | TRBJ2-3 | TRBV6-5
TGCAGCGTTGAAACACAGAACAAGTACCAAGAGACCCAGTACTTC | CSVETQNKYQETQYF | many | NA | TRBJ2-5 | TRBV29-1
TGTGCCACCAGTGAATCCCCAGGGGTCCTAAATGAGCAGTTCTTC | CATSESPGVLNEQFF | NA | NA | TRBJ2-1 | TRBV24-1
TGCGCCAGCAGCTTTGGTCTAGCGGGGGCGACTGAGCAGTTCTTC | CASSFGLAGATEQFF | NA | TRBD2 | TRBJ2-1 | TRBV5-1
TGCGCCAGCAGCTTCAGGGGGTCAGGGGGGACTACTGAAGCTTTCTTT | CASSFRGSGGTTEAFF | many | TRBD1 | TRBJ1-1 | TRBV5-1
TGTGCCAGCAGCTTAACCCAGATAGTTCCCGGGGAGCTGTTTTTT | CASSLTQIVPGELFF | NA | NA | TRBJ2-2 | TRBV7-9
TGTGCCAGCAGACCGGCGGACAGCACAGATACGCAGTATTTT | CASRPADSTDTQYF | few | NA | TRBJ2-3 | TRBV12-3/TRBV12-4
TGTGCCAGCAGCTCAGAAGTGGCGGGGACTGAAGCTTTCTTT | CASSSEVAGTEAFF | many | NA | TRBJ1-1 | TRBV7-8
TGCGCCAGCAGCTTGGGCGGGGACACAGATACGCAGTATTTT | CASSLGGDTDTQYF | many | NA | TRBJ2-3 | TRBV5-1
TGCAGCGTTGAGGAGACTAGCGCCTCCTACGAGCAGTACTTC | CSVEETSASYEQYF | NA | TRBD2 | TRBJ2-7 | TRBV29-1
TGTGCCACCAGCAGAGGAGGGACCGACACCGGGGAGCTGTTTTTT | CATSRGGTDTGELFF | many | NA | TRBJ2-2 | TRBV15
TGTGCCAGCAGTCCGAGGGCATACAGGAGCTCCTATAATTCACCCCTCCACTTT | CASSPRAYRSSYNSPLHF | NA | NA | TRBJ1-6 | TRBV27
TGTGCCAGTAGTGGGGACTTCACTGAAGCTTTCTTT | CASSGDFTEAFF | few | NA | TRBJ1-1 | TRBV19
TGCGCCAGCAGTGTAGACCTACAGGGAACCGCCTACAATGAGCAGTTCTTC | CASSVDLQGTAYNEQFF | many | NA | TRBJ2-1 | TRBV5-1
TGCAGTGCCACTAGCGGGAGCAGCACAGATACGCAGTATTTT | CSATSGSSTDTQYF | few | TRBD2 | TRBJ2-3 | TRBV20-1
TGTGCCAGCAGCTTAGGCCTCTTCTATGGCTACACCTTC | CASSLGLFYGYTF | few | NA | TRBJ1-2 | TRBV7-9
TGTGCCAGCAGCCATTCCGGGACAGGGGAAGATACGCAGTATTTT | CASSHSGTGEDTQYF | many | TRBD1 | TRBJ2-3 | TRBV7-6
TGTGCCAGCAGCCTAACGGGAGCCGCCCCCTACAATGAGCAGTTCTTC | CASSLTGAAPYNEQFF | few | NA | TRBJ2-1 | TRBV7-3
TGTGCCAGCAGCTGGGACGCGGGAGTGTCGGAGACCCAGTACTTC | CASSWDAGVSETQYF | few | TRBD2 | TRBJ2-5 | TRBV7-2
TGTGCCAGCAGCTTAGGCCAAAGCCGTCATGAGCAGTTCTTC | CASSLGQSRHEQFF | many | NA | TRBJ2-1 | TRBV7-9
TGCAGTGCTAGAGACCCCCCTGACTACAATGAGCAGTTCTTC | CSARDPPDYNEQFF | NA | NA | TRBJ2-1 | TRBV20-1
TGTGCCACCAGCAGTCTAGCGGGGGTCTACGAGCAGTACTTC | CATSSLAGVYEQYF | many | TRBD2 | TRBJ2-7 | TRBV15
TGCGCCAGCAGCTTGGAGGTAGGGGTTTCCTACAATGAGCAGTTCTTC | CASSLEVGVSYNEQFF | many | NA | TRBJ2-1 | TRBV5-1
TGTGCCATCAGTGAGTCGGGGACTCCAGATACGCAGTATTTT | CAISESGTPDTQYF | few | NA | TRBJ2-3 | TRBV10-3
TGTGCCAGCAACTCCCCGACAGGGGTGAGCACTGAAGCTTTCTTT | CASNSPTGVSTEAFF | few | TRBD1 | TRBJ1-1 | TRBV7-9
TGTGCCAGCAGCTTTGTCCCCCCCCCAGATACGCAGTATTTT | CASSFVPPPDTQYF | many | NA | TRBJ2-3 | TRBV5-6